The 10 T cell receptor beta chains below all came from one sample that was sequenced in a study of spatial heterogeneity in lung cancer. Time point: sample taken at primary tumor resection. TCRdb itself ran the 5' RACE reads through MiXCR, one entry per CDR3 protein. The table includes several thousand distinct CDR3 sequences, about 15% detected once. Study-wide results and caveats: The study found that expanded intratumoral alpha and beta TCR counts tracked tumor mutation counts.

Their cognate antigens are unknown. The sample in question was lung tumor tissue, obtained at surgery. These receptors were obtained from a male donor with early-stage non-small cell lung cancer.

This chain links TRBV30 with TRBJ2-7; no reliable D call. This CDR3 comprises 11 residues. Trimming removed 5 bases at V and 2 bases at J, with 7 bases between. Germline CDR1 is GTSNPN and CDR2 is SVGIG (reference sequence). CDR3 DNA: TGTGCCTGGGACGCAGCCTACGAGCAGTACTTC. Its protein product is CAWDAAYEQYF.

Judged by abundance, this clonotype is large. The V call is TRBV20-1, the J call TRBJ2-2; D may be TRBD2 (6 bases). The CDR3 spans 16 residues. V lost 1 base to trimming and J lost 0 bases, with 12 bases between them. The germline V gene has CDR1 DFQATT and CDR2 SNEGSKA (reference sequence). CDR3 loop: CSARGGGAANTGELFF. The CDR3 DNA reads TGCAGTGCTAGAGGTGGAGGGGCAGCGAACACCGGGGAGCTGTTTTTT.

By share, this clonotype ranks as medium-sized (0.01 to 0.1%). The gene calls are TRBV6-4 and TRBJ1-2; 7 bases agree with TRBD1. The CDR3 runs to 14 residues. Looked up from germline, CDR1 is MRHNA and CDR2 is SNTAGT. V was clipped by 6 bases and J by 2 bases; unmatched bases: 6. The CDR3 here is CASSRDSRNYGYTF. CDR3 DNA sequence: TGTGCCAGCAGCCGGGACAGTAGAAACTATGGCTACACCTTC.

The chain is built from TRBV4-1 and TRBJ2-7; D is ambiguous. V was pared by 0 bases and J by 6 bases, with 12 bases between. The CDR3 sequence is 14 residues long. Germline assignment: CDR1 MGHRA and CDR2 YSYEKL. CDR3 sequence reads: CASSQEVSPSEQYF. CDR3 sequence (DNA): TGCGCCAGCAGCCAAGAGGTGTCCCCCTCCGAGCAGTACTTC.

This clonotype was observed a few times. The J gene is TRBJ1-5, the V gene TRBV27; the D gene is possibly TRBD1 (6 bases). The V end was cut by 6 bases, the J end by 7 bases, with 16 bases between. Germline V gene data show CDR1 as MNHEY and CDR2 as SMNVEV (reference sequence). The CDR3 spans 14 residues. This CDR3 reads CASRQTGGGQPQHF. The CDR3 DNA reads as TGTGCCAGCAGGCAGACCGGGGGGGGCCAGCCCCAGCATTTT.

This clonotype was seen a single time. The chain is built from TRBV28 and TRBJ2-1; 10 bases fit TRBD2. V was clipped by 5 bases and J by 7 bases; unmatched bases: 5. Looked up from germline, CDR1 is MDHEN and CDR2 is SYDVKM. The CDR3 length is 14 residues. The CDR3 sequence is CASSGATSGNEQFF. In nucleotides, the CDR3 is TGTGCCAGCAGTGGGGCGACTAGCGGGAATGAGCAGTTCTTC.

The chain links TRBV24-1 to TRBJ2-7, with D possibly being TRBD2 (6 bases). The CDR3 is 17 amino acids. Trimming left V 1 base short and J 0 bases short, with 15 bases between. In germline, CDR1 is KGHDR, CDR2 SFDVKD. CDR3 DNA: TGTGCCACCAGTGATTTTCAGGTAGGAGGGTTCTCCTACGAGCAGTACTTC. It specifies CATSDFQVGGFSYEQYF.

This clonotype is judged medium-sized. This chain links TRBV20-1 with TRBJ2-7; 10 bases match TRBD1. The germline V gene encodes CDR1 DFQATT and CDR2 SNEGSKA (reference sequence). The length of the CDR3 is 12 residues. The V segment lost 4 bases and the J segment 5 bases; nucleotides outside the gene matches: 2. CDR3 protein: CSATGQGDEQYF. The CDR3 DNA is TGCAGTGCTACTGGACAGGGGGACGAGCAGTACTTC.

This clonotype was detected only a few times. CDR3 sequence (DNA): TGTGCCATCAGTAAACCGGGACAGGGGAACACCGGGGAGCTGTTTTTT. Encoded protein: CAISKPGQGNTGELFF. The rearrangement joins TRBV10-3 to TRBJ2-2, with TRBD1 identical over 9 bases. CDR1 is ENHRY, CDR2 SYGVKD, per germline. This CDR3 has 16 amino acids. V dropped 5 bases and J dropped 1; count of bases not matched to a gene: 5.

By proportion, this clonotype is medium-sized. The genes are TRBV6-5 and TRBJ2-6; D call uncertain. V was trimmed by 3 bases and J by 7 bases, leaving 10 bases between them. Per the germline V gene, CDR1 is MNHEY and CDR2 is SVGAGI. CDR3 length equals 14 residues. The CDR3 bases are TGTGCCAGCAGTTATAATGACGGCGCCAACGTCCTGACTTTC. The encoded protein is CASSYNDGANVLTF.